What follows are 10 T cell receptor beta chains derived from one specimen sequenced in a study of blood T cell repertoires in COVID-19. Data came from immunoSEQ multiplex PCR; TCRdb stores just in-frame clones and leaves some out. The table lists about 36,000 clones, 81% of them singletons. The sample comprised peripheral blood. Receptors originate from a human donor in a cohort sampled during active or convalescent COVID-19. The donor label of this sample is uncertain.

This clone was seen only a few times. This chain connects TRBV5-1 to TRBJ1-1; D possibly corresponds to TRBD1 (6 bases). The CDR3 is 15 residues long. In germline, CDR1 is SGHRS, CDR2 YFSETQ. The ends were cut back, 7 bases at V and 3 bases at J, with 19 bases in the middle. In DNA, the CDR3 is TGCGCCAGCGGTCAAGGGGGGGGAAGTCACACTGAAGCTTTCTTT. It specifies CASGQGGGSHTEAFF.

This clone has a handful of counts. The rearrangement joins TRBV4-3 to TRBJ1-4, with D unresolved. Germline loops: CDR1 LGHNA, CDR2 YSLEER. V was shortened by 0 bases and J by 5 bases, with 10 bases between the two germline ends. This CDR3 is built from 15 residues. CDR3 bases: TGCGCCAGCAGCCAAGATACAAGTTCGAATGAAAAACTGTTTTTT. It is translated as CASSQDTSSNEKLFF.

The rearrangement links TRBV2 to TRBJ1-2; maybe TRBD1 (5 bases). Germline V gene sequence: CDR1 SNHLY, CDR2 FYNNEI. CDR3 size: 11 residues. Trimming took off 6 bases at V and 6 bases at J, with 8 bases between the two ends. The CDR3 nucleotides read TGTGCCAGCAGGCAGGGCGATGGCTACACCTTC. Translation: CASRQGDGYTF.

This chain connects TRBV4-2 to TRBJ2-4; 10 bases are a match to TRBD2. This CDR3 has 19 amino acids. Unmatched junction bases numbered 8, after V lost 0 bases and J lost 0 bases. CDR1 LGHNA and CDR2 YNFKEQ come from the germline V gene. CDR3 residues: CASSQDGLAGVGAKNIQYF. The CDR3 nucleotides read TGTGCCAGCAGCCAAGATGGTCTAGCGGGAGTGGGAGCCAAAAACATTCAGTACTTC.

This clone has at least ten counts. This chain uses TRBV7-3 with TRBJ2-1; TRBD1 matches 7 bases. Losses at the gene ends were 5 bases for V and 0 bases for J; bases not matched to a gene: 7. From germline, CDR1 is SGHTA and CDR2 FQGTGA. This CDR3 spans 16 amino acids. CDR3 coding DNA: TGTGCCAGCAGCCCATTCCCAGGGGGCTCCTACAATGAGCAGTTCTTC. Translation: CASSPFPGGSYNEQFF.

The genes are TRBV7-2 and TRBJ2-5; 9 positions agree with TRBD2. V was clipped by 1 base and J by 6 bases; unmatched bases: 3. The CDR3 length is 14 residues. The V gene's germline CDR1 is SGHTA and CDR2 FQGNSA. For the CDR3, the DNA is TGTGCCAGCAGCTTAGTGGGGACTAGCCAGACCCAGTACTTC. Its translation: CASSLVGTSQTQYF.

This clone has at least ten counts. The chain links TRBV7-6 to TRBJ2-1; TRBD2 matches 11 bases. There are 18 residues in the CDR3. The germline CDR1 and CDR2 sequences are SGHVS and FNYEAQ. The ends lost 1 base at V and 0 bases at J; junction bases unmatched: 5. This chain's CDR3 is CASSLVASGGSSYNEQFF. In DNA, the CDR3 is TGTGCCAGCAGCTTAGTCGCTAGCGGGGGGAGCTCCTACAATGAGCAGTTCTTC.

The chain links TRBV19 to TRBJ2-7; 14 nucleotides align to TRBD2. J was trimmed by 3 bases and V by 3 bases; bases with no gene match: 4. There are 16 residues in the CDR3. Germline CDR1 and CDR2: LNHDA and SQIVND (reference sequence). In nucleotides, the CDR3 is TGTGCCAGTAGTATCTCTGGGACTAGCGGGGGCTACGAGCAGTACTTC. Its translation: CASSISGTSGGYEQYF.

The CDR3 bases are TGTGCCACCAGTCCCTCCGGACGCGGGAGCTTCGCAGATACGCAGTATTTT. Protein: CATSPSGRGSFADTQYF. This chain joins TRBV24-1 and TRBJ2-3; 7 nucleotides agree with TRBD2. The V gene end was trimmed by 6 bases and the J gene end by 4 bases; junction bases not matched to a gene: 15. The germline V gene has CDR1 KGHDR and CDR2 SFDVKD. This CDR3 is 17 amino acids long.

This clone came up a few times. The chain joins TRBV19 to TRBJ1-6; TRBD1 is a possible D gene (5 bases). The CDR3 consists of 12 residues. In germline, CDR1 is LNHDA, CDR2 SQIVND (reference sequence). V lost 6 bases to trimming and J lost 7 bases, with 7 bases between them. Here the CDR3 reads CASSRANSPLHF. The CDR3 region has the DNA TGTGCCAGTAGCAGGGCCAATTCACCCCTCCACTTT.